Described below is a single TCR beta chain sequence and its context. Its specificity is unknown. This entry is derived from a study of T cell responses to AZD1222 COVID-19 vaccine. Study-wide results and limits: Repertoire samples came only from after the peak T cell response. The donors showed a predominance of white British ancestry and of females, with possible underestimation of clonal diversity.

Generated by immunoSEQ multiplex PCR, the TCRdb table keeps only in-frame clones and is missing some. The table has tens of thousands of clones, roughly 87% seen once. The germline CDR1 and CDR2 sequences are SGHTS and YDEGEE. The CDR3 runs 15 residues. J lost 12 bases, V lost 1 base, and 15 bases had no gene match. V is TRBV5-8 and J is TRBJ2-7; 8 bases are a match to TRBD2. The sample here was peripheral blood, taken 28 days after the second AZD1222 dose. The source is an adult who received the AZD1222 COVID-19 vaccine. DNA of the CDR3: TGTGCCAGCAGCTTGATGAGACTAGCGCTAAACTCCCTGTACTTC. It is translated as CASSLMRLALNSLYF.